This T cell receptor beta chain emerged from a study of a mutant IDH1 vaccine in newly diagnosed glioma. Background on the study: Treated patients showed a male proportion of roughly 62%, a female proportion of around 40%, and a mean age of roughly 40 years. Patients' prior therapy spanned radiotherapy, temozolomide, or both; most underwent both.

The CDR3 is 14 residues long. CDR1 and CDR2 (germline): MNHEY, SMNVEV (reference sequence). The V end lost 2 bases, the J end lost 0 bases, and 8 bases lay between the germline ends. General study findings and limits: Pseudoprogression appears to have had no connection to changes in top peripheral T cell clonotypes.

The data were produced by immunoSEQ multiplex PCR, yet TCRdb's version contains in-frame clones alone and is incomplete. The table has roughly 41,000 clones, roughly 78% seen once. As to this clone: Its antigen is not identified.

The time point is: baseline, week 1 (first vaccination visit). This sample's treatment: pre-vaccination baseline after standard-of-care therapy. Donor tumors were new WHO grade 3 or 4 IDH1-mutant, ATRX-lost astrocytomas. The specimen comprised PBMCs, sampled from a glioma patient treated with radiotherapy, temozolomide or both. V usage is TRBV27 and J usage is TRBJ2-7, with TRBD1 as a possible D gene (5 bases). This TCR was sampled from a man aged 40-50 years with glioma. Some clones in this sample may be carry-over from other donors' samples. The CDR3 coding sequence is TGTGCCAGCAGTTTAAGGGGCCGCTCCTACGAGCAGTACTTC. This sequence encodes CASSLRGRSYEQYF.